This TCR beta chain originates from a study of T cells in Graves' hyperthyroidism and ophthalmopathy. Study conclusions and caveats: Prediction of ophthalmopathy progression came a median roughly 7.1 months pre-onset.

The CDR3 has 17 amino acids. Germline lookup yields CDR1 SGHRS and CDR2 YFSETQ. The junction had 8 bases not matched to a gene; V was cut back by 0 bases and J by 1 base. Amplification targeted TCR beta CDR3 regions from RNA transcripts. RT-PCR in the first round (using the HTBI primer set) targeted the TCR CDR3. TCRdb recomputed calls from the multiplex PCR reads with MiXCR, one row per CDR3 protein. The sample has fewer than 650,000 distinct CDR3 sequences, around 13% seen once. The table lists this clonotype with many counts. Antigen unknown. The sample, blood from the first hyperthyroidism diagnosis, precedes any ophthalmopathy symptoms.

This chain uses TRBV5-1 with TRBJ2-3, with 7 bases fitting TRBD1. What was sequenced was blood. The TCR was taken from a woman aged 30 to 39 with Graves' hyperthyroidism that later progressed to Graves' ophthalmopathy. The CDR3 spells CASSLAPLDRGTDTQYF. Here the CDR3 DNA reads TGCGCCAGCAGCTTGGCCCCCCTCGACAGGGGCACAGATACGCAGTATTTT. The whole variable domain, remainder taken from reference TRBV5-1 and TRBJ2-3, is KAGVTQTPRYLIKTRGQQVTLSCSPISGHRSVSWYQQTPGQGLQFLFEYFSETQRNKGNFPGRFSGRQFSNSRSEMNVSTLELGDSALYLCASSLAPLDRGTDTQYFGPGTRLTVL.